This passage covers 27 T cell receptor beta chains from one sample sequenced in a study of blood T cell repertoires in COVID-19. Profiled with immunoSEQ multiplex PCR; TCRdb holds only in-frame clones, not every one. The sample lists about 64,000 clones, 80% to 95% seen once, with about 9.1% in the top ten. The sample comprised peripheral blood. The receptors were sampled from a woman older than 75 with active COVID-19.

The rearrangement joins TRBV19 to TRBJ2-3; TRBD1 is a possible D gene (5 bases). Germline V gene data show CDR1 as LNHDA and CDR2 as SQIVND (reference sequence). Trimming shortened V by 2 bases and J by 4 bases, and 13 bases separated the two germline ends. The CDR3 is 15 amino acids. DNA of the CDR3: TGTGCCAGTAGTATACGCCGCCAGGGTTCAGATACGCAGTATTTT. The encoded protein is CASSIRRQGSDTQYF.

A single count supports this clone. The CDR3 loop reads CASRDRGGTDTQYF. In DNA form, the CDR3 reads TGTGCCAGCAGGGACAGGGGTGGCACAGATACGCAGTATTTT. The chain carries TRBV2 and TRBJ2-3; 9 positions agree with TRBD1. The V segment lost 6 bases and the J segment 1 base; nucleotides outside the gene matches: 2. The CDR3 runs 14 residues. Germline V gives CDR1 SNHLY, CDR2 FYNNEI.

The rearrangement uses TRBV7-2 and TRBJ2-1, with 9 bases identical to TRBD2. Germline loops: CDR1 SGHTA, CDR2 FQGNSA. The CDR3 is made up of 17 amino acids. The V segment lost 1 base and the J segment 12 bases; nucleotides outside the gene matches: 16. The CDR3 loop is CASSLVTSRAGGRLQFF. The DNA for the CDR3 is TGTGCCAGCAGCTTAGTTACCAGTAGGGCGGGAGGGCGTTTGCAGTTCTTC.

This chain links TRBV9 with TRBJ2-7; D might be TRBD1 (6 bases). The germline V gene encodes CDR1 SGDLS and CDR2 YYNGEE. Trimming pared 3 bases from V and 2 bases from J, leaving 12 bases between. The length of the CDR3 is 14 residues. In DNA form, the CDR3 reads TGTGCCAGCAGCGAAACCGGGACAACCTACGAGCAGTACTTC. Translation: CASSETGTTYEQYF.

The chain recombines TRBV28 with TRBJ1-3, with 9 bases matching TRBD1. This CDR3 spans 17 amino acids. Germline-derived CDR1 and CDR2 are MDHEN and SYDVKM. The ends lost 8 bases at V and 2 bases at J; junction bases unmatched: 13. The CDR3 loop is CASWDREKLLTGNTIYF. The CDR3, as DNA: TGTGCCAGCTGGGACAGGGAGAAGTTGTTAACTGGAAACACCATATATTTT.

The V and J genes are TRBV5-4 and TRBJ2-1; 9 nucleotides line up with TRBD1. The V gene end was trimmed by 6 bases and the J gene end by 1 base; junction bases not matched to a gene: 2. CDR1 and CDR2 from the germline V gene are SGHNT and YYREEE (reference sequence). CDR3 length: 14 residues. The CDR3 loop reads CASTDRGSYNEQFF. Here the CDR3 DNA reads TGTGCCAGCACGGACAGGGGTTCCTACAATGAGCAGTTCTTC.

The V call is TRBV27, the J call TRBJ2-3; 10 bases are shared with TRBD2. CDR3 size: 17 residues. Germline V gives CDR1 MNHEY, CDR2 SMNVEV (reference sequence). With 3 bases clipped from V and 0 bases from J, the junction kept 6 bases outside the gene matches. CDR3 sequence (DNA): TGTGCCAGCAGTTTCCACAGCGGGAGGGGAAGCACAGATACGCAGTATTTT. This gives the protein CASSFHSGRGSTDTQYF.

The sample holds one count of this clone. The V and J genes are TRBV28 and TRBJ1-2; 7 bases are shared with TRBD1. With V trimmed by 6 bases and J by 6 bases, 7 bases remained unmatched. The germline V gene has CDR1 MDHEN and CDR2 SYDVKM. The CDR3 spans 13 residues. This CDR3 reads CASRRQGLDGYTF. The DNA of the CDR3 is TGTGCCAGCAGACGACAGGGCTTGGATGGCTACACCTTC.

There are a few counts of this clone. J is TRBJ1-1 and V is TRBV6-5, with a weak D call TRBD1 (5 bases). This CDR3 is built from 14 residues. V was pared by 0 bases and J by 5 bases, with 10 bases between. Germline CDR1 reads MNHEY; CDR2 reads SVGAGI. The CDR3 DNA is TGTGCCAGCAGTTACTCAGGGACTCTGACTGAAGCTTTCTTT. Translated: CASSYSGTLTEAFF.

The CDR3 loop is CASRTGGDRNIQYF. Written as DNA, the CDR3 is TGTGCCAGCAGGACAGGGGGTGATAGGAACATTCAGTACTTC. The chain employs TRBV28 and TRBJ2-4; TRBD1 matches at 9 bases. CDR1 is MDHEN and CDR2 is SYDVKM in the germline V gene. The CDR3 covers 14 residues. V lost 6 bases, J lost 7 bases, and 7 bases stayed unmatched.

This sequence joins TRBV6-5 and TRBJ1-2; 9 bases are shared with TRBD1. After removal of 4 bases from V and 4 bases from J, the junction contained 4 bases not matched to a gene. The CDR3 is 14 amino acids. CDR1 and CDR2 (germline): MNHEY, SVGAGI. CDR3 protein: CASSLATGGYGYTF. As DNA, the CDR3 is TGTGCCAGCAGTTTGGCGACAGGGGGCTATGGCTACACCTTC.

This clone occurred once. This rearrangement joins TRBV5-4 to TRBJ2-1; TRBD2 matches at 13 bases. The CDR3 has 16 residues. J gave up 6 bases and V 3 bases, and 6 bases lay outside the gene matches. Per the germline V gene, CDR1 is SGHNT and CDR2 is YYREEE (reference sequence). The CDR3 here is CASSSSGTSGTNEQFF. The DNA of the CDR3 is TGTGCCAGCAGCTCCTCCGGGACTAGCGGGACCAATGAGCAGTTCTTC.

This rearrangement joins TRBV30 to TRBJ2-6; D remains ambiguous. The CDR3 covers 13 residues. The V end was cut by 7 bases, the J end by 2 bases, with 9 bases between. CDR1 GTSNPN and CDR2 SVGIG come from the germline V gene (reference sequence). The CDR3 nucleotides are TGTGCCTTCCCGCGAGCTGGGGCCAACGTCCTGACTTTC. Translating gives CAFPRAGANVLTF.

The sample holds a few counts of this clone. V gene TRBV19 combines with J gene TRBJ1-6, with 8 bases lining up with TRBD1. V shed 9 bases and J 12 bases; nucleotides not matched to a gene: 16. CDR1 and CDR2 from the germline V gene are LNHDA and SQIVND (reference sequence). This CDR3 is 15 amino acids long. CDR3 loop: CASNEDDRGWGPLHF. The CDR3 bases are TGTGCCAGCAACGAGGATGACAGGGGCTGGGGACCCCTCCACTTT.

The genes are TRBV24-1 and TRBJ2-2; perhaps TRBD1 as D (6 bases). Trimming shortened V by 8 bases and J by 0 bases, and 12 bases separated the two germline ends. Germline V lookup: CDR1 KGHDR, CDR2 SFDVKD. The CDR3 runs to 15 residues. The CDR3: CATNSRTANTGELFF. The CDR3, as DNA: TGTGCCACCAACTCTCGGACAGCGAACACCGGGGAGCTGTTTTTT.

The V and J genes are TRBV19 and TRBJ2-3, with TRBD1 matching 12 bases. CDR1 is LNHDA and CDR2 is SQIVND in the germline V gene (reference sequence). The CDR3 is made up of 20 amino acids. V trimming: 7 bases; J trimming: 3 bases; junction bases outside the gene matches: 20. The DNA of the CDR3 is TGTGCCAGTACCCCGGCTGCCGGGACAGGGGGCCCCGTGGGGACAGATACGCAGTATTTT. Protein sequence: CASTPAAGTGGPVGTDTQYF.

The chain has TRBV28 and TRBJ2-7, with TRBD1 as a possible D gene (6 bases). Deletions cut 7 bases from V and 1 base from J, with 8 bases between. The length of the CDR3 is 12 residues. Germline assignment: CDR1 MDHEN and CDR2 SYDVKM. Here the CDR3 reads CASTGQSYEQYF. The CDR3 nucleotides read TGTGCCAGCACAGGACAGTCCTACGAGCAGTACTTC. The full variable domain, completed using reference TRBV28 and TRBJ2-7, is DVKVTQSSRYLVKRTGEKVFLECVQDMDHENMFWYRQDPGLGLRLIYFSYDVKMKEKGDIPEGYSVSREKKERFSLILESASTNQTSMYLCASTGQSYEQYFGPGTRLTVT.

This clone was seen a single time. The chain joins TRBV18 to TRBJ1-5, with D possibly being TRBD1 (5 bases). The length of the CDR3 is 16 residues. Trimming took 5 bases from V and 3 from J, leaving 17 bases between them. Per germline, CDR1 KGHSH and CDR2 LQKENI. CDR3 residues: CASSTSGGATNQPQHF. Written as DNA, the CDR3 is TGTGCCAGCTCAACCTCTGGAGGGGCGACCAATCAGCCCCAGCATTTT.

This chain uses TRBV12-3 or TRBV12-4 with TRBJ1-2; no firm D call. The CDR3 has 11 amino acids. The germline V and J ends were trimmed by 6 bases and 1 base, with 3 bases remaining between them. The CDR3 coding sequence is TGTGCCAGCAGCAGTAACTATGGCTACACCTTC. Its translation is CASSSNYGYTF.

This clone was recorded once. The chain is built from TRBV18 and TRBJ1-4, with 8 bases aligning to TRBD1. Germline V gene lookup returns CDR1 KGHSH and CDR2 LQKENI. The CDR3 totals 15 residues. V shed 6 bases and J 8 bases; nucleotides not matched to a gene: 11. Here the CDR3 reads CASSPRQGPGEKLFF. CDR3 nucleotide sequence: TGTGCCAGCTCCCCCCGACAGGGGCCGGGGGAAAAACTGTTTTTT.

This clone occurred once. The V call is TRBV25-1, the J call TRBJ1-2; possibly TRBD1 for D (6 bases). V was trimmed by 6 bases and J by 7 bases, leaving 18 bases between them. CDR1 and CDR2 (germline): MGHDK, SYGVNS. The CDR3 consists of 14 residues. As DNA, the CDR3 is TGTGCCAGCAGCCTTCCACAGGGATTAGGTGGCTACACCTTC. Translating it yields CASSLPQGLGGYTF.

The rearrangement links TRBV3-1 (or the pseudogene TRBV3-2) to TRBJ2-2; maybe TRBD1 (7 bases). This CDR3 is built from 13 residues. V was cut by 6 bases and J by 5 bases, with 10 bases left in between. Germline lookup yields CDR1 LGHDT and CDR2 YNNKEL (reference sequence). The CDR3 sequence is CASRAGGTGELFF. Written as DNA, the CDR3 is TGTGCCAGCAGGGCAGGGGGGACCGGGGAGCTGTTTTTT.

This chain connects TRBV28 to TRBJ2-7; 7 nucleotides line up with TRBD1. Trimming at V came to 5 bases and at J to 3 bases, leaving 16 bases not matched to a gene. The CDR3 totals 17 residues. Germline lookup yields CDR1 MDHEN and CDR2 SYDVKM. The CDR3 protein is CASSPAIGQANSYEQYF. CDR3 nucleotides: TGTGCCAGCAGTCCCGCCATCGGACAGGCGAATAGCTACGAGCAGTACTTC.

V gene TRBV6-5 combines with J gene TRBJ1-6; D uncertain. CDR1 is MNHEY and CDR2 is SVGAGI in the germline V gene. This CDR3 region has 13 residues. Trimming pared 7 bases from V and 7 bases from J, leaving 11 bases between. The CDR3 reads CASTTGGNSPLHF. The CDR3 DNA reads as TGTGCCAGCACAACGGGTGGGAATTCACCCCTCCACTTT.

The gene calls are TRBV20-1 and TRBJ2-7, with 9 nucleotides matching TRBD1. From germline, CDR1 is DFQATT and CDR2 SNEGSKA (reference sequence). This CDR3 contains 14 residues. V trimming: 3 bases; J trimming: 1 base; junction bases outside the gene matches: 4. CDR3 region: CSASPDRGSYEQYF. In DNA, the CDR3 is TGCAGTGCTAGTCCTGACAGGGGGTCCTACGAGCAGTACTTC.

This chain uses TRBV28 with TRBJ2-3, with D hard to call. This CDR3 contains 12 residues. Trimming stripped 4 bases from V and 6 bases from J, with 8 bases between. Germline CDR1 and CDR2: MDHEN and SYDVKM. The CDR3 loop reads CASSSSSDTQYF. CDR3 DNA sequence: TGTGCCAGCAGTTCATCCAGTGATACGCAGTATTTT.

The CDR3 DNA reads as TGTGCCAGCAGCTTAAACGGACAGTACACAGATACGCAGTATTTT. Its protein product is CASSLNGQYTDTQYF. The gene calls are TRBV7-8 and TRBJ2-3, with a possible D match to TRBD1 (6 bases). Per the germline V gene, CDR1 is SGHVS and CDR2 is FQNEAQ. CDR3 length: 15 residues. V was cut by 2 bases and J by 2 bases, with 11 bases left in between.